These T cell receptor beta chains were read from a single sample in a study of intratumoral heterogeneity in liver cancer. Only in-frame clones appear in the TCRdb table, and some are missing; sequencing was by immunoSEQ multiplex PCR. The sample includes 5,500 to 6,000 clones, about 64% of them seen just once. Sequencing used tumor-adjacent normal tissue, obtained before any cancer treatment. These receptors were obtained from a man between 65 and 80 years old with hepatocellular carcinoma. Both conserved end residues are part of each CDR3. D genes are given only for firm matches. Clone size is shown for a subset of rows, as once, few, many or a class of expanded clone.

>NA|TRBJ2-1|NA|TRBV7-3
TGTGCCAGCAGCTCCCGGGGGATGGCGGCCCGGCAGTTCTTC
CASSSRGMAARQFF
>NA|TRBJ1-2|NA|TRBV5-4
TGTGCCAGCAGCTCAGCCGGCCGGGACGCGTATGGCTACACCTTC
CASSSAGRDAYGYTF
>NA|TRBJ2-1|TRBD2|TRBV27
TGTGCCAGCAGTCCCGGAAGACTAGCGGGGGAGCACAATGAGCAGTTCTTC
CASSPGRLAGEHNEQFF
>NA|TRBJ2-3|NA|TRBV2
TGTGCCAGCAGTACGGGACCCGGCACAGATACGCAGTATTTT
CASSTGPGTDTQYF
>NA|TRBJ2-3|NA|TRBV15
TGTGCCACCAGCAGGGGCCGGGACTCCCGAGGGGATACGCAGTATTTT
CATSRGRDSRGDTQYF
>NA|TRBJ1-3|NA|TRBV7-2
TGTGCCAGCAGCTTATCCGGTCAGTCTGGAAACACCATATATTTT
CASSLSGQSGNTIYF
>NA|TRBJ1-2|NA|TRBV12-3/TRBV12-4
TGTGCCAGCAGTTACAGGGAGGAGGATGGCTACACCTTC
CASSYREEDGYTF
>NA|TRBJ2-5|TRBD2|TRBV7-2
TGTGCCAGCAGCTTTTGGCTAGCGGTGTCAGAGACCCAGTACTTC
CASSFWLAVSETQYF
>few|TRBJ1-3|NA|TRBV7-8
TGTGCCAGCAGCTTAACAACGAGCGTTGGATCTGGAAACACCATATATTTT
CASSLTTSVGSGNTIYF
>NA|TRBJ1-6|NA|TRBV6-5
TGTGCCAGCAGCCTGACAGACGGAAAAAATTCACCCCTCCACTTT
CASSLTDGKNSPLHF
>NA|TRBJ1-3|NA|TRBV2
TGTGCCAGCAGTGTTGGGGTCCCTTTCTCTGGAAACACCATATATTTT
CASSVGVPFSGNTIYF
>NA|TRBJ2-7|NA|TRBV7-9
TGTGCCAGCAGCTTACCCCACACCTACGAGCAGTACTTC
CASSLPHTYEQYF
>medium-sized|TRBJ2-7|NA|TRBV7-6
TGTGCCAGCAGCTCGGCGGGCAGGGCCTACGAGCAGTACTTC
CASSSAGRAYEQYF
>NA|TRBJ1-2|NA|TRBV29-1
TGCAGCGGGGGGGACGGAGTCTATGGCTACACCTTC
CSGGDGVYGYTF
>NA|TRBJ2-1|TRBD1|TRBV28
TGTGCCAGCAGAACGATACGGGTGGGACAGGGGGTTTACAATGAGCAGTTCTTC
CASRTIRVGQGVYNEQFF
>few|TRBJ2-2|NA|TRBV4-2
TGTGCCAGCAGCCAACAGGGCACCGGGGAGCTGTTTTTT
CASSQQGTGELFF
>NA|TRBJ1-2|TRBD1|TRBV7-6
TGTGCCAGCAGCACCCCCGGGACAGGGTACTATCGCTACACCTTC
CASSTPGTGYYRYTF
>NA|TRBJ1-1|NA|TRBV6-6
TGTGCCAGCAGTTACTCTAGGCAGGCTAACACTGAAGCTTTCTTT
CASSYSRQANTEAFF
>NA|TRBJ2-7|TRBD2|TRBV7-8
TGTGCCAGCAGTTCCGAGGGAGCTAGCGGGGACTTTTCCTACGAGCAGTACTTC
CASSSEGASGDFSYEQYF
>NA|TRBJ1-4|NA|TRBV5-4
TGTGCCAGCAGCTCGGCCAAAACGACTGAAAAACTGTTTTTT
CASSSAKTTEKLFF
>NA|TRBJ1-5|NA|TRBV6-1
TGTGCCAGCAGTGAAGCGCTAGTCGGCGCAGCGGTAGGTCAGCCCCAGCATTTT
CASSEALVGAAVGQPQHF
>once|TRBJ1-4|NA|TRBV2
TGTGCCAGCCTCCAGGGACGCGGTGAACTGTTTTTT
CASLQGRGELFF
>NA|TRBJ2-3|NA|TRBV10-1
TGCGCCAGCAGTGGGACTTTGGGGGTTTCAGATACGCAGTATTTT
CASSGTLGVSDTQYF
>NA|TRBJ2-2|NA|TRBV6-5
TGTGCCAGCGTAGGGGGACCCGGGGAGCTGTTTTTT
CASVGGPGELFF
>NA|TRBJ1-2|NA|TRBV6-2/TRBV6-3
TGTGCCAGCAGTTCGTACCTGCGCGACCTCGCGGCTAACTATGGCTACACCTTC
CASSSYLRDLAANYGYTF
>NA|TRBJ1-3|NA|TRBV16
TGTGCCAGCAGCCAGACCTGGGCCAACTCTGGAAACACCATATATTTT
CASSQTWANSGNTIYF
>NA|TRBJ2-3|TRBD1|TRBV24-1
TGTGCCACCAGTGACGCAGGGGGTGGTACAGATACGCAGTATTTT
CATSDAGGGTDTQYF
>once|TRBJ1-4|NA|TRBV6-5
TGTGCCAGCAGTCGGACGGGTGAAAAACTGTTTTTT
CASSRTGEKLFF